This T cell receptor (beta chain) was sequenced in a study of identical twins. On this clonotype: Its antigen is not identified.

Study observations and caveats: Memory repertoires showed no such pattern, whereas abundant cord blood beta clonotypes carried fewer insertions. Because invariant MAIT and iNKT cells could be present, zero-insertion analyses could be partly confounded. With monozygotic twins, out-of-frame TCR alpha sharing exceeded what models estimated.

Template switching added a universal primer site; cDNA carried unique molecular identifiers. In TCRdb, the 5' RACE reads were re-called with MiXCR into one record per CDR3 protein. The sample yields roughly 260,000 distinct CDR3 sequences, approximately 8% seen once. These data are also associated with another study on yellow fever vaccine responses in identical twins.

The specimen was CD8+ T cells sorted from blood. The receptor comes from a woman younger than 35 in good health.

The CDR3 coding sequence is TGCGCCAGCAGCCCAGGACTAGCGGGGGTTTCTAGCACAGATACGCAGTATTTT. The encoded protein is CASSPGLAGVSSTDTQYF. The chain links TRBV5-1 to TRBJ2-3; TRBD2 agrees at 13 bases. Germline V lookup: CDR1 SGHRS, CDR2 YFSETQ. J lost 0 bases, V lost 4 bases, and 8 bases had no gene match. CDR3 length: 18 residues. The variable domain in full, completed from reference TRBV5-1 and TRBJ2-3, reads KAGVTQTPRYLIKTRGQQVTLSCSPISGHRSVSWYQQTPGQGLQFLFEYFSETQRNKGNFPGRFSGRQFSNSRSEMNVSTLELGDSALYLCASSPGLAGVSSTDTQYFGPGTRLTVL.